This T cell receptor beta chain stems from a study of siplizumab effects on memory and regulatory T cells. V lost 3 bases, J lost 5 bases, and 13 bases stayed unmatched. The CDR3 spans 18 residues. Germline values: CDR1 LNHNV, CDR2 YYDKDF (reference sequence). Profiling relied on immunoSEQ multiplex PCR, and the TCRdb table lists in-frame clones only, not all of them. The table shows roughly 50,000 clones, with about 97% occurring only once. Sequenced sample: naive CD4+ T cells sorted from blood. This TCR derives from a human donor in good health. The rearrangement links TRBV15 to TRBJ2-5; 12 bases agree with TRBD2. CDR3 coding DNA: TGTGCCACCAGCAGGGCAGGTGGGGGACTAGCGGGCGGTGAGACCCAGTACTTC. This translates into CATSRAGGGLAGGETQYF.